The source of this T cell receptor beta chain is a study of blood T cell repertoires in COVID-19. At the level of the study: PBMCs, B-cell-depleted T cells, or T cells provided the cDNA or gDNA that made up the material.

The germline V and J ends were trimmed by 0 bases and 0 bases, with 7 bases remaining between them. Germline-derived CDR1 and CDR2 are SGHRS and YFSETQ. The CDR3 has 15 amino acids. Per the original methods: Nucleated cell counts were estimated from reference gene primer amplification. Method: immunoSEQ multiplex PCR; TCRdb's copy keeps in-frame clones and lacks some. Clone size and V and J calls were adopted from that table, with D and trimming inferred from the DNA. Of 75,000 to 90,000 clones listed, approximately 82% are singletons. V usage is TRBV5-1 and J usage is TRBJ1-3; a weak D match, TRBD1 (5 bases). Sequencing input: peripheral blood. This TCR was recovered from a human donor in a cohort sampled during active COVID-19. The CDR3 DNA is TGCGCCAGCAGCTTGGGCAGGGCCTCTGGAAACACCATATATTTT. Amino acids: CASSLGRASGNTIYF.